This TCR beta chain was sequenced in a study of T cells after yellow fever vaccination. This clonotype showed up just a few times. TCRdb reprocessed the 5' RACE reads with MiXCR, giving one entry per CDR3 protein. Of about 350,000 distinct CDR3 sequences detected, 4.1% appear once; the ten largest clones hold around 23%. CDR3 size: 14 residues. Trimming left V 2 bases short and J 0 bases short, with 7 bases between. The germline V gene has CDR1 MNHEY and CDR2 SVGEGT. The chain has TRBV6-2 or TRBV6-3 and TRBJ1-1; D unclear. The receptor's source is a man aged 18-30 years who received the YFV17D yellow fever vaccine. The specimen was PBMCs, collected 5 days after the yellow fever booster vaccination. The CDR3 coding sequence is TGTGCCAGCAGTTACGCCTCAATGAACACTGAAGCTTTCTTT. It translates to CASSYASMNTEAFF.